A selection of T cell receptor beta chains follows, all from one sample in a study of blood T cell repertoires in COVID-19. The assay was immunoSEQ multiplex PCR, and TCRdb's table has in-frame clones only and misses some. The sample includes 39,000 or so clones, 80% to 90% of them seen just once. The sequencing input was peripheral blood. These receptors came from a man in his 60s in a cohort sampled during active COVID-19. Each CDR3 is given without its conserved first and last residue.

v_call cdr3_length cdr3_aa
TRBV29-1 12 SVLAVSSTDTQY
TRBV9 13 ASSVEGIDGNTIY
TRBV18 12 ASSLTGGDQPQH
TRBV28 10 ASGQGYQPQH
TRBV5-1 14 ASSFPERGNTGELF
TRBV7-2 12 ASSVLTSLNEQF
TRBV6-5 11 ASPVRRQETQY
TRBV6-6 11 ASSDTEGQPQH
TRBV7-2 13 ASSPGQVNTGELF
TRBV12-3/TRBV12-4 10 ASSKTGYEQY
TRBV9 12 ASSVGGLGSPLH
TRBV19 12 ASLEAGGGNEQF